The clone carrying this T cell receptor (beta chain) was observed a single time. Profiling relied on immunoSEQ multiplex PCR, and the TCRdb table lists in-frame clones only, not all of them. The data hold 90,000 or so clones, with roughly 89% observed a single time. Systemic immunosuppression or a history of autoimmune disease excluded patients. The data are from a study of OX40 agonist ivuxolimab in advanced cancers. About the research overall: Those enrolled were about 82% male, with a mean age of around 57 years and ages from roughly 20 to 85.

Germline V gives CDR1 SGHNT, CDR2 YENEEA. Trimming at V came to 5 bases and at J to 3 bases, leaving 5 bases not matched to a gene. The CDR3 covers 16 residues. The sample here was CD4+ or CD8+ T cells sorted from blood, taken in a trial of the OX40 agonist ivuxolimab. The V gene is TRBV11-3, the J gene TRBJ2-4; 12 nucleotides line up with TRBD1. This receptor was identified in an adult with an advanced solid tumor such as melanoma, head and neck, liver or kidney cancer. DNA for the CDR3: TGTGCCAGCAGCCCCGGGACAGGGGGCGTCAAAAACATTCAGTACTTC. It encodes CASSPGTGGVKNIQYF.